This TCR beta chain was recorded in a study of T cell responses to AZD1222 COVID-19 vaccine. General study results and limits: Targets within unmutated variant regions were reportedly found for nearly half of spike-specific TCRs. Clonal diversity may have been underestimated in mostly white British donors.

V lost 3 bases, J lost 6 bases, and 8 bases stayed unmatched. The CDR3 sequence is 15 residues long. Germline assignment: CDR1 LNHDA and CDR2 SQIVND (reference sequence). In regard to this clone: What it binds is unknown.

Generated by immunoSEQ multiplex PCR, the TCRdb table keeps only in-frame clones and is missing some. The sample includes roughly 100,000 clones, approximately 90% of them seen just once. The chain recombines TRBV19 with TRBJ2-7; TRBD1 aligns across 10 bases. The sample consisted of peripheral blood, taken on day 0 of AZD1222 vaccination. This clonotype was obtained from an adult in good health. This chain's CDR3 is CASSMRFGTGAEQYF. CDR3 in DNA: TGTGCCAGTAGTATGAGGTTTGGGACAGGGGCCGAGCAGTACTTC.